This TCR beta chain was identified during a study of T cell responses to AZD1222 COVID-19 vaccine. Trimming stripped 2 bases from V and 8 bases from J, with 15 bases between. CDR1 LGHNT and CDR2 FRNRAP come from the germline V gene. The CDR3 is made up of 14 amino acids. Second-dose timings of about 4 or about 12 weeks were pooled. This table comes from immunoSEQ multiplex PCR, and its TCRdb copy is limited to in-frame clones, with some not included. The sample lists about 82,000 clones; about four fifths were seen once. The source material was peripheral blood, sampled 28 days after the second AZD1222 dose. This TCR came from an adult who received the AZD1222 COVID-19 vaccine. This chain joins TRBV12-5 and TRBJ1-2; D is ambiguous. The CDR3 region has the DNA TGTGCTAGTGGTTTGCCCCCGGAGCCTGGGGGCTACACCTTC. It is translated as CASGLPPEPGGYTF. The full variable domain, rest sourced from reference TRBV12-5 and TRBJ1-2, is DARVTQTPRHKVTEMGQEVTMRCQPILGHNTVFWYRQTMMQGLELLAYFRNRAPLDDSGMPKDRFSAEMPDATLATLKIQPSEPRDSAVYFCASGLPPEPGGYTFGSGTRLTVV.